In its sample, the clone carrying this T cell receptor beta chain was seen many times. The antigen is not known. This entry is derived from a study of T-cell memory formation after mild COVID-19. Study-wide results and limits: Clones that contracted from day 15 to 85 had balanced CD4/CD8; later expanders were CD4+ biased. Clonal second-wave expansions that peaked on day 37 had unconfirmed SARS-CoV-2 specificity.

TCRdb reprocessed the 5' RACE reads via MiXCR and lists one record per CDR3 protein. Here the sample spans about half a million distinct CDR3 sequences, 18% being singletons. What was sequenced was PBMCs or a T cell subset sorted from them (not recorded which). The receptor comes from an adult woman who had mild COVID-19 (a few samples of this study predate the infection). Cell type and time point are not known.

The CDR3 DNA reads as TGTGCCAGCAGCTCTAGCACTAGCTCCTACAATGAGCAGTTCTTC. It codes for CASSSSTSSYNEQFF. The V and J genes are TRBV7-6 and TRBJ2-1; D possibly corresponds to TRBD2 (5 bases). The CDR3 length is 15 residues. In germline, CDR1 is SGHVS, CDR2 FNYEAQ. V was shortened by 4 bases and J by 0 bases, with 10 bases between the two germline ends. The variable domain in full, completed from reference TRBV7-6 and TRBJ2-1, reads GAGVSQSPRYKVTKRGQDVALRCDPISGHVSLYWYRQALGQGPEFLTYFNYEAQQDKSGLPNDRFSAERPEGSISTLTIQRTEQRDSAMYRCASSSSTSSYNEQFFGPGTRLTVL.